These 24 T cell receptor beta chains were all obtained from the same sample, sequenced in a study of blood T cell repertoires in COVID-19. Profiling relied on immunoSEQ multiplex PCR, and the TCRdb table lists in-frame clones only, not all of them. The table lists 70,000 or so clones, around 90% of them singletons, with approximately 9.1% in the top ten. The sequencing sample was made of peripheral blood. The receptors stem from a human donor in a cohort sampled during active COVID-19.

The chain couples TRBV5-1 to TRBJ2-5; D possibly corresponds to TRBD2 (6 bases). Trimming took 3 bases from V and 1 from J, leaving 13 bases between them. The CDR3 contains 15 residues. Germline CDR1 SGHRS, CDR2 YFSETQ. In nucleotides, the CDR3 is TGCGCCAGCAGCTCGCTAGCGCAATCCCAAGAGACCCAGTACTTC. It yields the protein CASSSLAQSQETQYF.

This chain uses TRBV6-4 with TRBJ2-3; 9 positions match TRBD1. Germline V gives CDR1 MRHNA, CDR2 SNTAGT. After removal of 3 bases from V and 1 base from J, the junction contained 2 bases not matched to a gene. CDR3 length: 15 amino acids. The CDR3 protein is CASSERTGGTDTQYF. The CDR3 DNA follows: TGTGCCAGCAGTGAACGGACAGGGGGCACAGATACGCAGTATTTT.

CDR3 region: CASSRTASGWSSYEQYF. CDR3 nucleotide sequence: TGTGCCAGCAGTCGAACGGCTAGCGGTTGGAGTTCCTACGAGCAGTACTTC. The gene calls are TRBV9 and TRBJ2-7; 7 nucleotides agree with TRBD2. The V gene end was trimmed by 5 bases and the J gene end by 1 base; junction bases not matched to a gene: 15. Germline V gene data show CDR1 as SGDLS and CDR2 as YYNGEE. The CDR3 has 17 amino acids.

The gene calls are TRBV9 and TRBJ1-4; D is undetermined. The CDR3 contains 14 residues. The ends were cut back, 0 bases at V and 5 bases at J, with 8 bases in the middle. CDR1 and CDR2 (germline): SGDLS, YYNGEE. The CDR3 DNA is TGTGCCAGCAGCGTAGCGGCGGTGAATGAAAAACTGTTTTTT. Encoded protein: CASSVAAVNEKLFF. The whole variable domain, filled in from reference TRBV9 and TRBJ1-4, reads DSGVTQTPKHLITATGQRVTLRCSPRSGDLSVYWYQQSLDQGLQFLIQYYNGEERAKGNILERFSAQQFPDLHSELNLSSLELGDSALYFCASSVAAVNEKLFFGSGTQLSVL.

The chain uses TRBV18 and TRBJ1-1, with 7 bases matching TRBD1. Germline V gene lookup returns CDR1 KGHSH and CDR2 LQKENI. The CDR3 is made up of 14 amino acids. The trim removed 3 bases at V and 6 bases at J, leaving 7 bases unmatched. CDR3 DNA sequence: TGTGCCAGCTCACCCCAGGGGGTATCCTCTGAAGCTTTCTTT. Amino acid sequence: CASSPQGVSSEAFF.

The V gene is TRBV7-2, the J gene TRBJ2-1; 7 nucleotides match TRBD1. V shed 5 bases and J 5 bases; nucleotides not matched to a gene: 9. The CDR3 contains 15 residues. Germline CDR1 SGHTA, CDR2 FQGNSA. CDR3 sequence (DNA): TGTGCCAGCAGCCTACGGGGACAGACCAACAATGAGCAGTTCTTC. Translation: CASSLRGQTNNEQFF.

The chain is built from TRBV6-4 and TRBJ2-3; weak D call: TRBD2 (6 bases). This CDR3 is built from 13 residues. V lost 2 bases and J lost 4, with 7 bases in between. Per the germline V gene, CDR1 is MRHNA and CDR2 is SNTAGT. The CDR3 protein is CASSDGGADTQYF. The CDR3 region has the DNA TGTGCCAGCAGTGACGGCGGGGCAGATACGCAGTATTTT.

This clone was seen a single time. This rearrangement joins TRBV9 to TRBJ2-3, with a weak D call TRBD1 (5 bases). CDR3 length: 14 residues. Germline V gene lookup returns CDR1 SGDLS and CDR2 YYNGEE. V was trimmed by 4 bases and J by 4 bases, leaving 13 bases between them. For the CDR3, the DNA is TGTGCCAGCAGCCCTCCGACAGAGGCAGATACGCAGTATTTT. It translates to CASSPPTEADTQYF.

The V call is TRBV7-9, the J call TRBJ2-7, with D possibly matching TRBD2 (6 bases). The CDR3 covers 17 residues. Germline V CDR1 and CDR2: SEHNR, FQNEAQ (reference sequence). V lost 1 base, J lost 2 bases, and 18 bases lay in between. CDR3 residues: CASSLGTNPLSPYEQYF. The CDR3 nucleotides read TGTGCCAGCAGCTTAGGGACTAATCCCCTCTCACCCTACGAGCAGTACTTC.

This clone was counted between two and nine times. The V call is TRBV5-4, the J call TRBJ2-1; 7 bases line up with TRBD2. The V gene end was trimmed by 0 bases and the J gene end by 4 bases; junction bases not matched to a gene: 7. This CDR3 has 16 amino acids. The germline V gene has CDR1 SGHNT and CDR2 YYREEE (reference sequence). The CDR3 DNA is TGTGCCAGCAGCTTGGGTCGGGAGGAGGGATACAATGAGCAGTTCTTC. Amino acids: CASSLGREEGYNEQFF.

The table lists this clone with a count of one. The rearrangement uses TRBV4-1 and TRBJ2-7, with 10 positions matching TRBD2. The germline V gene has CDR1 MGHRA and CDR2 YSYEKL. Germline trimming cut 3 bases from V and 1 base from J; bases unmatched to any gene: 3. The CDR3 consists of 15 residues. CDR3 sequence (DNA): TGCGCCAGCAGCCAGGGGACTAGCGAATCCTACGAGCAGTACTTC. Translating it yields CASSQGTSESYEQYF.

V and J are TRBV7-6 and TRBJ2-7, with 13 positions matching TRBD2. CDR3 length: 18 amino acids. With 4 bases clipped from V and 2 bases from J, the junction kept 11 bases outside the gene matches. In germline, CDR1 is SGHVS, CDR2 FNYEAQ. The CDR3 sequence is CASSSRRPGTSGAYEQYF. The DNA of the CDR3 is TGTGCCAGCAGCTCGAGAAGACCCGGGACTAGCGGGGCCTACGAGCAGTACTTC.

V usage is TRBV7-2 and J usage is TRBJ2-1, with TRBD2 identical over 13 bases. The ends lost 1 base at V and 6 bases at J; junction bases unmatched: 3. The CDR3 sequence is 16 residues long. Germline CDR1 reads SGHTA; CDR2 reads FQGNSA. The DNA for the CDR3 is TGTGCCAGCAGCTTAGGGACTAGCGGGAGTTTCAATGAGCAGTTCTTC. This translates into CASSLGTSGSFNEQFF.

Only one count was recorded for this clone. The CDR3 here is CAISEGGAGELFF. The CDR3 nucleotides are TGTGCCATCAGTGAGGGGGGGGCCGGGGAGCTGTTTTTT. The chain joins TRBV10-3 to TRBJ2-2; 7 nucleotides line up with TRBD2. CDR1 is ENHRY, CDR2 SYGVKD, per germline. This CDR3 contains 13 residues. Trimming took 2 bases from V and 6 from J; bases not matched to a gene: 0.

DNA of the CDR3: TGTGCCAGCAGTTACACCGGTGGGCCGTACGAGCAGTACTTC. Amino acids: CASSYTGGPYEQYF. The chain combines TRBV6-2 or TRBV6-3 with TRBJ2-7; D gene uncertain. This CDR3 contains 14 residues. V was shortened by 2 bases and J by 4 bases, with 12 bases between the two germline ends. The germline V gene has CDR1 MNHEY and CDR2 SVGEGT.

The table lists this clone with a few counts. The V and J genes are TRBV29-1 and TRBJ2-4, with 9 bases aligning to TRBD2. Germline CDR1 and CDR2: SQVTM and ANQGSEA. J lost 3 bases, V lost 4 bases, and 7 bases had no gene match. This CDR3 spans 15 amino acids. The DNA of the CDR3 is TGCAGCGTTGGTTCGGGACTAGCAGGCAAAAACATTCAGTACTTC. This encodes CSVGSGLAGKNIQYF.

This clone has only one observation. The rearrangement links TRBV7-8 to TRBJ2-3; 10 bases fit TRBD1. The CDR3 covers 15 residues. Germline assignment: CDR1 SGHVS and CDR2 FQNEAQ. The ends lost 5 bases at V and 3 bases at J; junction bases unmatched: 5. The CDR3 DNA follows: TGTGCCAGCAGCCGCCGGACAGGGGGAACAGATACGCAGTATTTT. Encoded protein: CASSRRTGGTDTQYF.

This clone was observed once. V gene TRBV3-1 (or the pseudogene TRBV3-2) combines with J gene TRBJ1-6; D is ambiguous. The CDR3 sequence is 15 residues long. V lost 3 bases to trimming and J lost 4 bases, with 10 bases between them. CDR1 is LGHDT, CDR2 YNNKEL, per germline (reference sequence). CDR3 sequence reads: CASSHMAVYNSPLHF. CDR3 nucleotides: TGTGCCAGCAGCCATATGGCGGTTTATAATTCACCCCTCCACTTT.

V usage is TRBV28 and J usage is TRBJ1-2; the D is unclear. CDR3 length equals 12 residues. The V and J ends lost 4 bases and 4 bases respectively, with 7 bases between them. CDR1 and CDR2 (germline): MDHEN, SYDVKM. CDR3 DNA: TGTGCCAGCAGTTCGAAAGCCTATGGCTACACCTTC. Protein sequence: CASSSKAYGYTF.

The chain joins TRBV11-3 to TRBJ1-6; D might be TRBD1 (5 bases). CDR3 length equals 14 residues. The germline gives CDR1 SGHNT, CDR2 YENEEA. The V gene lost 9 bases and the J gene lost 5 bases, with 14 bases spanning the gap. The CDR3 nucleotides read TGTGCCAGTACGGGGGAAGAAAATAATTCACCCCTCCACTTT. It translates to CASTGEENNSPLHF.

The chain employs TRBV4-2 and TRBJ1-5, with a tentative D call TRBD1 (5 bases). V lost 1 base and J lost 0, with 13 bases in between. The CDR3 is made up of 17 amino acids. Looked up from germline, CDR1 is LGHNA and CDR2 is YNFKEQ. This CDR3 is CASSQAQVTDSNQPQHF. CDR3 bases: TGTGCCAGCAGCCAAGCACAGGTAACGGATAGCAATCAGCCCCAGCATTTT.

CDR3 protein: CASSFSGRGPYEQFF. CDR3 nucleotides: TGTGCCAGCAGCTTCTCGGGCAGGGGGCCGTATGAGCAGTTCTTC. This sequence joins TRBV5-4 and TRBJ2-1, with 8 bases that match TRBD1. V dropped 2 bases and J dropped 8; count of bases not matched to a gene: 9. The CDR3 is 15 residues long. Germline V gene sequence: CDR1 SGHNT, CDR2 YYREEE (reference sequence). Complete variable domain (other parts from reference TRBV5-4 and TRBJ2-1): ETGVTQSPTHLIKTRGQQVTLRCSSQSGHNTVSWYQQALGQGPQFIFQYYREEENGRGNFPPRFSGLQFPNYSSELNVNALELDDSALYLCASSFSGRGPYEQFFGPGTRLTVL.

V is TRBV5-4 and J is TRBJ2-3; maybe TRBD1 (5 bases). Deletions cut 0 bases from V and 2 bases from J, with 7 bases between. Germline V gives CDR1 SGHNT, CDR2 YYREEE (reference sequence). This CDR3 region has 14 residues. The CDR3 nucleotides read TGTGCCAGCAGCTTGGACAGGTACACAGATACGCAGTATTTT. Translation: CASSLDRYTDTQYF.

Within the sample, this clone is medium-sized. The J gene is TRBJ2-7, the V gene TRBV6-2 or TRBV6-3, with D perhaps TRBD2 (5 bases). V lost 0 bases, J lost 4 bases, and 10 bases lay in between. CDR3 size: 14 residues. Looked up from germline, CDR1 is MNHEY and CDR2 is SVGEGT. The CDR3 nucleotides read TGTGCCAGCAGTTACTCGATTGAGGGATACGAGCAGTACTTC. Residues: CASSYSIEGYEQYF.